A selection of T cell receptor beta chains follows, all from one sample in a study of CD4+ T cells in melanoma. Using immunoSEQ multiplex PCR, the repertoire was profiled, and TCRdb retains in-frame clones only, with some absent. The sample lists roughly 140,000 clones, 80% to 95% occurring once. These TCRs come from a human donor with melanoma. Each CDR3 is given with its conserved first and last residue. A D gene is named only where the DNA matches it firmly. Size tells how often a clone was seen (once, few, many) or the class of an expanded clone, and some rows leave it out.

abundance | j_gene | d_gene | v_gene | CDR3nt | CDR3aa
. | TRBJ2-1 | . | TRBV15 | TGTGCCACCAGCACAAACTACAATGAGCAGTTCTTC | CATSTNYNEQFF
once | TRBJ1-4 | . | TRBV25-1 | TGTGCCAGCAGCGGCTCCGGGACCGGAGAAAAACTGTTTTTT | CASSGSGTGEKLFF
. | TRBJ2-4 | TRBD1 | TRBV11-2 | TGTGCCAGCAGCTTAGGTGGGCCGGGACAGGCTATTCAGTACTTC | CASSLGGPGQAIQYF
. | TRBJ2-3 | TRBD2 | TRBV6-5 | TGTGCCAGCAGTTTTAGCGGGGCCCTAAGCACAGATACGCAGTATTTT | CASSFSGALSTDTQYF
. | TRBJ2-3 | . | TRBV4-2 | TGTGCCAGCAGCCAGCCGACTAGCACAGATACGCAGTATTTT | CASSQPTSTDTQYF
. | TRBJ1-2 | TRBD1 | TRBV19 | TGTGCCAGTAGTGTGGACAGGGGGCGGTTTGGCTACACCTTC | CASSVDRGRFGYTF
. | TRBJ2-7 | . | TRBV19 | TGTGCCAGTAGTACCGCCGGGACGGGAACCTACGAGCAGTACTTC | CASSTAGTGTYEQYF
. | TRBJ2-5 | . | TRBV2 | TGTGCCAGCAGTGAAGTTCTGGGGAAGGCCAGGGGAGGGACCCAGTACTTC | CASSEVLGKARGGTQYF
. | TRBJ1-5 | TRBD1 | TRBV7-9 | TGTGCCAGCAGCATGACAGGGGATAGCAATCAGCCCCAGCATTTT | CASSMTGDSNQPQHF
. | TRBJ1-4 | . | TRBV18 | TGTGCCAGCCGAGTGACAGCTAATGAAAAACTGTTTTTT | CASRVTANEKLFF
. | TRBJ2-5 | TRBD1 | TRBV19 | TGTGCCAGTAGTACAATTTCCGGGACAGGAGGAGAGACCCAGTACTTC | CASSTISGTGGETQYF
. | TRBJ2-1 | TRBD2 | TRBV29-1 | TGCAGCGTTGCTCCGGGAGGGGGGAGGGCCTACAATGAGCAGTTCTTC | CSVAPGGGRAYNEQFF
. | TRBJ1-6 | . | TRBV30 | TGTGCCTGGAGCCACAGCAGCCAGGGTAATTCACCCCTCCACTTT | CAWSHSSQGNSPLHF
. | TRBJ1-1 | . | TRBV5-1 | TGCGCCAGCAGCTTAGGGGGGTTGGGCACTGAAGCTTTCTTT | CASSLGGLGTEAFF
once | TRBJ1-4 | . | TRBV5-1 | TGCGCCAGCAGCCCAGACATAAACAATGAAAAACTGTTTTTT | CASSPDINNEKLFF
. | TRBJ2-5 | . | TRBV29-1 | TGCAGCGTTGTGTATGGAGAGACCCAGTACTTC | CSVVYGETQYF